This TCR beta chain was identified during a study of cytomegalovirus exposure and HLA in healthy donors. The PCR was carried out with 60 Vbeta primers and 13 Jbeta primers. The data were produced by immunoSEQ multiplex PCR, yet TCRdb's version contains in-frame clones alone and is incomplete. The table includes approximately 120,000 clones, around 78% detected once. Per the germline V gene, CDR1 is SGHRS and CDR2 is YFSETQ. The V and J ends lost 7 bases and 4 bases, in that order; junction bases with no gene match: 14. The CDR3 consists of 17 residues. The rearrangement uses TRBV5-1 and TRBJ2-6, with 7 bases fitting TRBD1. This sequence was found in a woman aged 40 to 50 in good health and CMV-seronegative. Sequenced: PBMCs. The CDR3, as DNA: TGCGCCAGCGACACAGGGGCCGTGGGTCCCGGGGCCAACGTCCTGACTTTC. Translated, it gives CASDTGAVGPGANVLTF.